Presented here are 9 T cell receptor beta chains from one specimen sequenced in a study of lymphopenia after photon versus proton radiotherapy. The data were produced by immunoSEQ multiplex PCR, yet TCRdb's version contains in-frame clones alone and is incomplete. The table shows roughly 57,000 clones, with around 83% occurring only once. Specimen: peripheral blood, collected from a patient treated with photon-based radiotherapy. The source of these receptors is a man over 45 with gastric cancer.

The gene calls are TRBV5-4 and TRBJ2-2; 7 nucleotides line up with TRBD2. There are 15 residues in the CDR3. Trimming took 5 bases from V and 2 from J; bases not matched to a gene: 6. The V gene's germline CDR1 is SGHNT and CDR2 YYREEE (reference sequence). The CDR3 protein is CASSPSSGNTGELFF. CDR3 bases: TGTGCCAGCAGTCCCTCTAGCGGAAACACCGGGGAGCTGTTTTTT.

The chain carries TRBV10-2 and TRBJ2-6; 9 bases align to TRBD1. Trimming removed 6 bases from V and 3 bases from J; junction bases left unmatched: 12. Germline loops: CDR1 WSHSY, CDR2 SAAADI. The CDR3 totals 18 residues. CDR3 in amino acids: CASSATRQGVFGANVLTF. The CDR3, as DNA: TGCGCCAGCAGCGCAACCCGACAGGGGGTCTTTGGGGCCAACGTCCTGACTTTC.

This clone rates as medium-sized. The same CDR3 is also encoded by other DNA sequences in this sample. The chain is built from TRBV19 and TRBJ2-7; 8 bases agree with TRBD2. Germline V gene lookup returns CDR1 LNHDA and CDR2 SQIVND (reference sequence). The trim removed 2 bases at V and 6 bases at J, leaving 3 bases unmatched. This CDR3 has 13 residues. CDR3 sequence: CASSITSGGEQYF. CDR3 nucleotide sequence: TGTGCCAGTAGTATAACTAGCGGCGGCGAGCAGTACTTC. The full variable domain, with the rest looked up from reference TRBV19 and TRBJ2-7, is DGGITQSPKYLFRKEGQNVTLSCEQNLNHDAMYWYRQDPGQGLRLIYYSQIVNDFQKGDIAEGYSVSREKKESFPLTVTSAQKNPTAFYLCASSITSGGEQYFGPGTRLTVT.

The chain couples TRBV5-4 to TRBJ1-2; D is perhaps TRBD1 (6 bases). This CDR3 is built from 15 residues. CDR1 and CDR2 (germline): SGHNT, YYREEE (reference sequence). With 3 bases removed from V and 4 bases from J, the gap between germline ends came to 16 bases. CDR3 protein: CASSSGSGGTYGYTF. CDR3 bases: TGTGCCAGCAGCTCGGGTTCGGGGGGCACCTATGGCTACACCTTC.

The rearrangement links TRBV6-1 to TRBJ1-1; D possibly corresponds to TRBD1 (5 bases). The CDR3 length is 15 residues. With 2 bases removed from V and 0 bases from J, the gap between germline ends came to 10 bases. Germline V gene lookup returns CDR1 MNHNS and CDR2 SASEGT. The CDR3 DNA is TGTGCCAGCAGTGAACCGGGGGGAGTGAACACTGAAGCTTTCTTT. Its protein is CASSEPGGVNTEAFF.

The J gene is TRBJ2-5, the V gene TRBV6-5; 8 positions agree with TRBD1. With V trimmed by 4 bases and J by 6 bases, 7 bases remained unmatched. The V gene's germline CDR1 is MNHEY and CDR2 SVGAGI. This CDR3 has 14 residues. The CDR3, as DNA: TGTGCCAGCAGTTCACAGGGGGGTAGAAAGACCCAGTACTTC. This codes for CASSSQGGRKTQYF.

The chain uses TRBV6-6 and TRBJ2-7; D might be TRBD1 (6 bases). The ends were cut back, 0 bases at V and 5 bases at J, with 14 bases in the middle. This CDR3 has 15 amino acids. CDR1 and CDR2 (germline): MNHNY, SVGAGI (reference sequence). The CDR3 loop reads CASSYSKDSKNEQYF. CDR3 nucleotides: TGTGCCAGCAGTTACTCGAAGGACAGTAAAAACGAGCAGTACTTC.

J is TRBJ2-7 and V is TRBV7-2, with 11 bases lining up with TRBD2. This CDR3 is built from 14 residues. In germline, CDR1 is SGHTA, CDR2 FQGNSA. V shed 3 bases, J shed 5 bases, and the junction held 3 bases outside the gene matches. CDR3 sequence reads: CASSFATSGDEQYF. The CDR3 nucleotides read TGTGCCAGCAGCTTTGCGACTAGCGGGGACGAGCAGTACTTC.

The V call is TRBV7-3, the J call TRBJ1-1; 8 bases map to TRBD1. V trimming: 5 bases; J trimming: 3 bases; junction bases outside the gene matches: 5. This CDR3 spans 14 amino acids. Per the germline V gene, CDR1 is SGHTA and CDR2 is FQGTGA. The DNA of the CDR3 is TGTGCCAGCAGCCGTCAGACAGGGGACACTGAAGCTTTCTTT. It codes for CASSRQTGDTEAFF.